The clone carrying this T cell receptor beta chain was seen only a few times. The sample originates from a study of cytomegalovirus exposure and HLA in healthy donors. The CDR3 runs 17 residues. CDR1 and CDR2 from the germline V gene are SGHRS and YFSETQ. V was cut by 2 bases and J by 1 base, with 16 bases left in between. Vbeta (60) and Jbeta (13) primers were used in the PCR. TCRdb keeps only in-frame clones here, not all; method: immunoSEQ multiplex PCR. The sample lists hundreds of thousands of clones, approximately 80% occurring once. The TCR comes from a man younger than 40 in good health and CMV-seronegative. The V gene is TRBV5-1, the J gene TRBJ2-4; a possible D gene is TRBD1 (6 bases). The sequenced sample was PBMCs. The CDR3 nucleotides read TGCGCCAGCAGCTTAAGGCCGTTGAGGGGGGCCAAAAACATTCAGTACTTC. It yields the protein CASSLRPLRGAKNIQYF.